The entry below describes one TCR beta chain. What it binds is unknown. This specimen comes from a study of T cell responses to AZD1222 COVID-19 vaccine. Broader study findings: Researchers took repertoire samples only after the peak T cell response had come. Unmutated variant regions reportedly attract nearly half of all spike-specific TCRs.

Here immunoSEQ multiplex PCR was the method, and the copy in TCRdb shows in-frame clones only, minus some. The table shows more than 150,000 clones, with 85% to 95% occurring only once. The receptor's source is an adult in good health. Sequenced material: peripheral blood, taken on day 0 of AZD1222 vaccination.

Written as DNA, the CDR3 is TGTGCCAGCAGCTTAGTGGGTAGCGGGACCGAGCAGTACTTC. Translation: CASSLVGSGTEQYF. V is TRBV7-2 and J is TRBJ2-7; TRBD2 matches 8 bases. Losses at the gene ends were 1 base for V and 6 bases for J; bases not matched to a gene: 5. Germline V lookup: CDR1 SGHTA, CDR2 FQGNSA. The length of the CDR3 is 14 residues.